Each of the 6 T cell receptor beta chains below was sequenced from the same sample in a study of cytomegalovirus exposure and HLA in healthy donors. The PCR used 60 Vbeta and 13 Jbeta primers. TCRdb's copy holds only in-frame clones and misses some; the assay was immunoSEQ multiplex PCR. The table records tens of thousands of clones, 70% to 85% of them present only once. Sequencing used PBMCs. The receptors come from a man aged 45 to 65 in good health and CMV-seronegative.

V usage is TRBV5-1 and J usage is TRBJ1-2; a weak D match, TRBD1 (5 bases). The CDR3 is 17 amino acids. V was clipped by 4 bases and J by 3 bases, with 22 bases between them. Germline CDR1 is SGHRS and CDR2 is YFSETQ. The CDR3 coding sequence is TGCGCCAGCAGCCCACGGGGGGAGTGGAACTCAGACTATGGCTACACCTTC. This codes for CASSPRGEWNSDYGYTF.

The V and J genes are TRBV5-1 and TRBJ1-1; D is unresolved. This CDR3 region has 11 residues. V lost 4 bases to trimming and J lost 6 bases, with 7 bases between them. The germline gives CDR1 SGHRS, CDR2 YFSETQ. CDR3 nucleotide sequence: TGCGCCAGCAGCCTCCCCCCTGAAGCTTTCTTT. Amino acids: CASSLPPEAFF.

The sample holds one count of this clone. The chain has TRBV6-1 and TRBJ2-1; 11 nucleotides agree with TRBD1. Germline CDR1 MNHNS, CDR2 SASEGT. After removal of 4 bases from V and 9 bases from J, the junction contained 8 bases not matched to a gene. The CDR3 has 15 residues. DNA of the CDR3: TGTGCCAGCAGTGCCCGCAGGACAGGGGGCAGTGAGCAGTTCTTC. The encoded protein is CASSARRTGGSEQFF.

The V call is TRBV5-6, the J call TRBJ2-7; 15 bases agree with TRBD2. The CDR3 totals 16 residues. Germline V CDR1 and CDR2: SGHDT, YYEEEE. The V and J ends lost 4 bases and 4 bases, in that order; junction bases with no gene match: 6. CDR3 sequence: CASSPGLAGGQYEQYF. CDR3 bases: TGTGCCAGCAGCCCCGGACTAGCGGGAGGGCAATACGAGCAGTACTTC.

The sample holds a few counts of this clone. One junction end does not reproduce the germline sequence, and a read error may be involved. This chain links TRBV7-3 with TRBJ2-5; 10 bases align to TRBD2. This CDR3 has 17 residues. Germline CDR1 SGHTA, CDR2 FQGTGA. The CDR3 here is CSSSLIPGLAAQEAQYF. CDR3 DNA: TGTTCCAGCAGCTTAATCCCCGGACTAGCGGCCCAAGAGGCCCAGTACTTC. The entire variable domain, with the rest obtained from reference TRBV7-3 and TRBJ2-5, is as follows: GAGVSQTPSNKVTEKGKYVELRCDPISGHTALYWYRQSLGQGPEFLIYFQGTGAADDSGLPNDRFFAVRPEGSVSTLKIQRTERGDSAVYLCSSSLIPGLAAQEAQYFGPGTRLLVL.

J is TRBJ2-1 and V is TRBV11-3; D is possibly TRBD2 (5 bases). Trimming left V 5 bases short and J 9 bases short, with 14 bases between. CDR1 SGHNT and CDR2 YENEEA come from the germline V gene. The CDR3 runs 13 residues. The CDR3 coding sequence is TGTGCCAGCAGCCCTCAACTAGGAGGTGAGCAGTTCTTC. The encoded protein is CASSPQLGGEQFF.